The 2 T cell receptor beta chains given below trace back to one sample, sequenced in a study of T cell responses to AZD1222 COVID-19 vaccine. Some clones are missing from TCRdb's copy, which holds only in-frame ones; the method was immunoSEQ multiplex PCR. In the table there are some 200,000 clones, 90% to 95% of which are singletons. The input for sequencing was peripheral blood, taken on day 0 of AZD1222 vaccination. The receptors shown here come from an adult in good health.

CDR3: CASSPTGTSSYNEQFF. The CDR3 nucleotides read TGTGCCAGCAGCCCTACCGGGACTAGCTCCTACAATGAGCAGTTCTTC. V is TRBV9 and J is TRBJ2-1, with TRBD2 matching 8 bases. Germline values: CDR1 SGDLS, CDR2 YYNGEE. With 4 bases clipped from V and 0 bases from J, the junction kept 6 bases outside the gene matches. This CDR3 is 16 amino acids long.

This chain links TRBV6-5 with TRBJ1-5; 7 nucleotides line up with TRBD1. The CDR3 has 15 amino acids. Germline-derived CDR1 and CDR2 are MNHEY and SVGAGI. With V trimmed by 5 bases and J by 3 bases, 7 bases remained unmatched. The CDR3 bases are TGTGCCAGCAGTCACGGAACAGGGGTCAATCAGCCCCAGCATTTT. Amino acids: CASSHGTGVNQPQHF.